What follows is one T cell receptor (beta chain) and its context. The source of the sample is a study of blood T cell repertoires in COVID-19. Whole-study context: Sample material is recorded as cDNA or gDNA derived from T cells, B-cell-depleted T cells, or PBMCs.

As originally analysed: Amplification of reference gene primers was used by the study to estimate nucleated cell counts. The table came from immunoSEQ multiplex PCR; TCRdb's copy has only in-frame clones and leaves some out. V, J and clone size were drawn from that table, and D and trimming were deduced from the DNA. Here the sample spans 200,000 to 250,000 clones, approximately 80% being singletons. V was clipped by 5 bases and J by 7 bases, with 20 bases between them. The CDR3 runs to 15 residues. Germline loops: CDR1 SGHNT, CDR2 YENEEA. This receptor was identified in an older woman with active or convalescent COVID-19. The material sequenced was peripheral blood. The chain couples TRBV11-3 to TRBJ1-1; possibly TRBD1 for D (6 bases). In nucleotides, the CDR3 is TGTGCCAGCAGCGCAGCCCGAACGGACAGCAATGAAGCTTTCTTT. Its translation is CASSAARTDSNEAFF.